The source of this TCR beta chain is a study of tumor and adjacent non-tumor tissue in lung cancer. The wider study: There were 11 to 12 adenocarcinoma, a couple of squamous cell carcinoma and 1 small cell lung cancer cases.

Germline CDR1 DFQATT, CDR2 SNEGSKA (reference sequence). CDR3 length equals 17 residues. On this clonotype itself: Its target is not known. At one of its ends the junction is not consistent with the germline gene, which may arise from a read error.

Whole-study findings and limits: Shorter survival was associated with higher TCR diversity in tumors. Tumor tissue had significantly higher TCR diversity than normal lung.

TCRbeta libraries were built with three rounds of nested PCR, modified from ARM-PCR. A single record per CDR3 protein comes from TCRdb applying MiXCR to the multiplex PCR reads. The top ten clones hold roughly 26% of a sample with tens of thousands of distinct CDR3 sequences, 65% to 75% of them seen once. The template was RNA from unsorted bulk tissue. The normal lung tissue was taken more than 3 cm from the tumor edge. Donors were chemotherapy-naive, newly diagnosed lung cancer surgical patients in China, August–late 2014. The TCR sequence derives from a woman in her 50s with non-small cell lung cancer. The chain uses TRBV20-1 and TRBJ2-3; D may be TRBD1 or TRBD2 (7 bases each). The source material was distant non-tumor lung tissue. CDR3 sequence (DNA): TGCAGTGCAGGGGGCCCCGGGACTAACGGGAACACAAATACGCAGTATTTT. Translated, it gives CSAGGPGTNGNTNTQYF.